The T cell receptor (beta chain) described here comes from a study of T-cell reconstitution after alpha-beta-depleted transplantation in children. Regarding the study as a whole: There were reportedly several hundred expanded graft clones from which alpha-beta T cells came about two months after transplant. Surviving recipient T cells and thymic progenitors accounted for the high day-60 TCRbeta diversity observed in some patients. One year post-transplant, T-cell counts and diversity were largely derived from T cells produced anew.

During its preparation, the TCRbeta library received unique molecular identifiers. TCRdb recomputed calls from the PCR reads with MiXCR, one row per CDR3 protein. The sample carries fewer than 750,000 distinct CDR3 sequences, 27% recorded once. This CDR3 spans 14 amino acids. Trimming removed 2 bases at V and 0 bases at J, with 5 bases between. This clonotype turned up a few times. Its antigen is unknown. Sample: PBMCs, taken before TCRalphabeta/CD19-depleted stem cell transplant. The genes are TRBV12-3 or TRBV12-4 and TRBJ2-1; D is unresolved. The receptor's source is a boy younger than two with Wiskott-Aldrich syndrome, due to receive a stem cell transplant. CDR3 nucleotides: TGTGCCAGCAGTTTACTAGTCTCCTACAATGAGCAGTTCTTC. It translates to CASSLLVSYNEQFF.